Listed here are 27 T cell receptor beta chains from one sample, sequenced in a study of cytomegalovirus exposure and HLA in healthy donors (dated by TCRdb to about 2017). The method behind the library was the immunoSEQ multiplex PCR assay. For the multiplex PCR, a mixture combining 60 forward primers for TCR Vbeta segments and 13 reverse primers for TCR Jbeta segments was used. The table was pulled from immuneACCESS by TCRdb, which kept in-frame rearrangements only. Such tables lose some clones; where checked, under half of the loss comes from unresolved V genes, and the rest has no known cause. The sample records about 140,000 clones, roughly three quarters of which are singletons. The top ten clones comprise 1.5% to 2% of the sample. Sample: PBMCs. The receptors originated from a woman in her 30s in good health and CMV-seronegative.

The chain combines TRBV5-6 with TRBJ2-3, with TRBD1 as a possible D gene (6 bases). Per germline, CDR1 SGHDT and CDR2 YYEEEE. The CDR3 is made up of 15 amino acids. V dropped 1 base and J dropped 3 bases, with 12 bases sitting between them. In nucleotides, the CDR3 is TGTGCCAGCAGCTTGCCAGGGGTTAATACAGATACGCAGTATTTT. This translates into CASSLPGVNTDTQYF.

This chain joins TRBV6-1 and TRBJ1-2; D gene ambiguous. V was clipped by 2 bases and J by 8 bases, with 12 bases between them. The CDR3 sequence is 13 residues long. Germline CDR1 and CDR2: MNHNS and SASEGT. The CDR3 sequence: CASSEHSAGGYTF. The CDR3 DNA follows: TGTGCCAGCAGTGAACATTCGGCGGGCGGCTACACCTTC.

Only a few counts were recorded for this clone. In DNA, the CDR3 is TGTGCCAGCAGCAGCAGCCGGGAAGGGAAGAACACCATATATTTT. It codes for CASSSSREGKNTIYF. The J gene is TRBJ1-3, the V gene TRBV21-1. TRBV21-1 corresponds to a pseudogene. The CDR3 consists of 15 residues.

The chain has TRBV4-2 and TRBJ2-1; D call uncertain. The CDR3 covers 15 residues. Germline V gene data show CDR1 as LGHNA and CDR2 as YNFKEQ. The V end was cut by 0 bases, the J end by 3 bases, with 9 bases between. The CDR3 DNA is TGTGCCAGCAGCCAAGATATGGTGAGCTACAATGAGCAGTTCTTC. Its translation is CASSQDMVSYNEQFF.

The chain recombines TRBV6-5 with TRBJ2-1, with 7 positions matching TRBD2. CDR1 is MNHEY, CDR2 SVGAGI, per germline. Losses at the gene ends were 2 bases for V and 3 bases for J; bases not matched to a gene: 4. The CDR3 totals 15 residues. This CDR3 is CASSYLSSGYNEQFF. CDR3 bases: TGTGCCAGCAGTTACCTTTCTAGCGGCTACAATGAGCAGTTCTTC.

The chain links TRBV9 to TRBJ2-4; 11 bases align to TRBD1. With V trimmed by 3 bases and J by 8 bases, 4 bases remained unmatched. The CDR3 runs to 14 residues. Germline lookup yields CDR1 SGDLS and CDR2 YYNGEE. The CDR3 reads CASSARTGGDIQYF. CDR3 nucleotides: TGTGCCAGCAGCGCTCGGACAGGGGGCGACATTCAGTACTTC.

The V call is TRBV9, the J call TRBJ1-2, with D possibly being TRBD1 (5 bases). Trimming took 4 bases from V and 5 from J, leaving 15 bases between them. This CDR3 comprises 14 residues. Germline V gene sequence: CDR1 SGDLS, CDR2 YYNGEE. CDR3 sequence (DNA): TGTGCCAGCAGCTTGACCCGGGACTCATATGGCTACACCTTC. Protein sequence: CASSLTRDSYGYTF.

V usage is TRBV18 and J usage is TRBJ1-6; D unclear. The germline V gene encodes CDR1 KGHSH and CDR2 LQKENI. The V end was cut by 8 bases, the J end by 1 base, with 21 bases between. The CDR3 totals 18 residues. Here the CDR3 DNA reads TGTGCCAGCCTCCCCCCGAACGTGGTAGTTTCCTATAATTCACCCCTCCACTTT. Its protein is CASLPPNVVVSYNSPLHF.

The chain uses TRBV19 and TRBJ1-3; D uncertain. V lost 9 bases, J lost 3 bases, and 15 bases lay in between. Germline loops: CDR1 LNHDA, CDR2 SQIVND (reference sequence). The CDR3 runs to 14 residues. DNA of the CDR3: TGTGCCAGCCTTTCCCCCGGCGGTGGAAACACCATATATTTT. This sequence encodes CASLSPGGGNTIYF.

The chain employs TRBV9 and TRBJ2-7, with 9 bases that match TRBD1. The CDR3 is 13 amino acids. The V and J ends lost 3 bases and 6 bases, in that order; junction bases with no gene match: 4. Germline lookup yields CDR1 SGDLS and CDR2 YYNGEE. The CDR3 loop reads CASSAQGATEQYF. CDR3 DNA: TGTGCCAGCAGCGCACAGGGGGCCACCGAGCAGTACTTC.

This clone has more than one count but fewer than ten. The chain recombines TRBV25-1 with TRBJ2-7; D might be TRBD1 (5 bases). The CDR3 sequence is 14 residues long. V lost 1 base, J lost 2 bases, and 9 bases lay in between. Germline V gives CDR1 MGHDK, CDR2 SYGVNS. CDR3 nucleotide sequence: TGTGCCAGCAGTGAATTGGGCAGGGCCTACGAGCAGTACTTC. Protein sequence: CASSELGRAYEQYF.

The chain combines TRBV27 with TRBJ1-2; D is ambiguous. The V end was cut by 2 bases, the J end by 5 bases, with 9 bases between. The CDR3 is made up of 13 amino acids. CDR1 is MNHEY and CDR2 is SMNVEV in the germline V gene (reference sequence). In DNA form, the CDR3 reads TGTGCCAGCAGTTTAAACCAGCGTTATGGCTACACCTTC. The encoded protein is CASSLNQRYGYTF.

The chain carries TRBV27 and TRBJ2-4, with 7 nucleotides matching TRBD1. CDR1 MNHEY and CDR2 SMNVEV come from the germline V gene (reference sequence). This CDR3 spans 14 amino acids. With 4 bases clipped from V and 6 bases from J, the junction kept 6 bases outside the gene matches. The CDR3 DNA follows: TGTGCCAGCAGTTCTGACAGGGCGTCAAACATTCAGTACTTC. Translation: CASSSDRASNIQYF.

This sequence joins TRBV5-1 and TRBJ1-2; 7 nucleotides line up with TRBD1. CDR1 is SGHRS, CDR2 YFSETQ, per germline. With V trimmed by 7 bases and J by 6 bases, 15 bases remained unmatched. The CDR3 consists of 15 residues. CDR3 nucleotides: TGCGCCAGCCAGCTACAGGGGCAAGGCCTAGATGGCTACACCTTC. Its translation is CASQLQGQGLDGYTF.

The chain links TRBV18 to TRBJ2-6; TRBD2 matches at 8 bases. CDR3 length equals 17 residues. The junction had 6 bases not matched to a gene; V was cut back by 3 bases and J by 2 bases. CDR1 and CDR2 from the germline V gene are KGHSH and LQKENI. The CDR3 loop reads CASSPMAAGAGANVLTF. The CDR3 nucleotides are TGTGCCAGCTCACCGATGGCAGCGGGAGCTGGGGCCAACGTCCTGACTTTC.

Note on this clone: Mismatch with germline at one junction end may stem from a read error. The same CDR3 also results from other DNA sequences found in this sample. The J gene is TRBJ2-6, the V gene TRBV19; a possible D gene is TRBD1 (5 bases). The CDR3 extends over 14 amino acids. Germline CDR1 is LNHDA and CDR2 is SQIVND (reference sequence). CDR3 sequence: CASCERSGANVLTF. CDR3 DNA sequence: TGTGCCAGTTGTGAGCGCTCTGGGGCTAACGTCCTGACTTTC.

This chain's CDR3 is CASSLENRYLANYGYTF. DNA of the CDR3: TGTGCCAGCAGCTTAGAAAATCGGTACCTAGCTAACTATGGCTACACCTTC. The chain has TRBV7-9 and TRBJ1-2; D is ambiguous. Trimming stripped 1 base from V and 0 bases from J, with 15 bases between. This CDR3 is 17 amino acids long. Germline V gene lookup returns CDR1 SEHNR and CDR2 FQNEAQ (reference sequence).

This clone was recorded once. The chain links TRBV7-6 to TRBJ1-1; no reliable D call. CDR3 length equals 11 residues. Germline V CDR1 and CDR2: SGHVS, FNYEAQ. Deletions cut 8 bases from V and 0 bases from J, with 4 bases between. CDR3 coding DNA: TGTGCCAGCTCAATGAACACTGAAGCTTTCTTT. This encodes CASSMNTEAFF.

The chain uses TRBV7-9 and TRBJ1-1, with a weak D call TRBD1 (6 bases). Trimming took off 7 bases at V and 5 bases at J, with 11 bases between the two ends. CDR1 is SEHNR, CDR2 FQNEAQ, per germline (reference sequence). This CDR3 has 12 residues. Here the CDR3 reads CASILRGTEAFF. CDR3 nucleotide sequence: TGTGCCAGCATCCTAAGGGGGACTGAAGCTTTCTTT.

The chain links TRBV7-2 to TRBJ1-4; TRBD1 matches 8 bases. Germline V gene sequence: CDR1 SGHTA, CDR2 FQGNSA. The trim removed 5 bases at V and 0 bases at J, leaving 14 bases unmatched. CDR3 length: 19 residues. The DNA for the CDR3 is TGTGCCAGCAGCGCCGTCCGCGGCAGGGGGCGTCCAACTAATGAAAAACTGTTTTTT. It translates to CASSAVRGRGRPTNEKLFF.

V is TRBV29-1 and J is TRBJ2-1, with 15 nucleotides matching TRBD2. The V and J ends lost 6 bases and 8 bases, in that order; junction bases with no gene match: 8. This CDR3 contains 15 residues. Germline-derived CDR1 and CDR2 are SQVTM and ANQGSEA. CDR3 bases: TGCAGCGTCCAGGGCCGGACTAGCGGGGGGGATGAGCAGTTCTTC. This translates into CSVQGRTSGGDEQFF.

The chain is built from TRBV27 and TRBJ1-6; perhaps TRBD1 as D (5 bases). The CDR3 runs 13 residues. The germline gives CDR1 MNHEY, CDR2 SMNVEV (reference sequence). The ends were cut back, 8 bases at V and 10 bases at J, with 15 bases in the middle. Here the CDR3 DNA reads TGTGCCAGCTCTGAGCAGGGTGACTCACCCCTCCACTTT. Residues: CASSEQGDSPLHF.

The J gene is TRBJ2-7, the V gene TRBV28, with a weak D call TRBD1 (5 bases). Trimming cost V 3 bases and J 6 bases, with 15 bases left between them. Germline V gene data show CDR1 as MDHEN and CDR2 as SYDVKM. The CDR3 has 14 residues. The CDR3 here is CASSFGVTGPEQYV. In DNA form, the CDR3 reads TGTGCCAGCAGTTTCGGAGTAACAGGACCCGAGCAGTACGTC.

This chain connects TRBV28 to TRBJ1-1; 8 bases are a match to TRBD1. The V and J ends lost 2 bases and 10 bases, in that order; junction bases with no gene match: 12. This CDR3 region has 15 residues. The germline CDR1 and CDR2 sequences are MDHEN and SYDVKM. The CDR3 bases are TGTGCCAGCAGTTTAGAAAGGGCAGGGGGCACCTCAGCTTTCTTT. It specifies CASSLERAGGTSAFF.

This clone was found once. The CDR3 reads CASQGQWEKLFF. Here the CDR3 DNA reads TGCGCCAGCCAGGGGCAGTGGGAAAAACTGTTTTTT. The rearrangement links TRBV4-1 to TRBJ1-4; D is perhaps TRBD1 (6 bases). This CDR3 has 12 residues. V lost 8 bases, J lost 8 bases, and 12 bases lay in between. CDR1 is MGHRA, CDR2 YSYEKL, per germline.

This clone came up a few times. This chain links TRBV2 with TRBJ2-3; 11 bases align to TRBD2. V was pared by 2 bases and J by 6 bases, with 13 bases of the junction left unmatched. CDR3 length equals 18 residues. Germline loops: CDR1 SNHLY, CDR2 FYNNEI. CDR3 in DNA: TGTGCCAGCAGTGAAACTATACTAGCGGGGGACCCCCCGGATACGCAGTATTTT. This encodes CASSETILAGDPPDTQYF.

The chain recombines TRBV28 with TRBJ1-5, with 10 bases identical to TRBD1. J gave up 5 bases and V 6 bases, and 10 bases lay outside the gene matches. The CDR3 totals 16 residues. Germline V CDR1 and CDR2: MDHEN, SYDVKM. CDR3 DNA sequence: TGTGCCAGCAGAACTTTTGGGACAGGGGCTTATCAGCCCCAGCATTTT. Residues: CASRTFGTGAYQPQHF.